Each of the 20 T cell receptor beta chains below was sequenced from the same sample in a study of graft-versus-host responses after intestinal transplantation. Only in-frame clones appear in the TCRdb table, and some are missing; sequencing was by immunoSEQ multiplex PCR. The sample lists around 93,000 clones, around nine tenths occurring once. Their antigen targets remain unknown. The sample consisted of unstimulated CD8+ T cells sorted from spleen or lymph node cells, taken before intestinal transplant. Source of these receptors: a human donor who received an intestinal transplant.

The genes are TRBV13 and TRBJ2-2; D call uncertain. The ends were cut back, 3 bases at V and 1 base at J, with 9 bases in the middle. The V gene's germline CDR1 is PRHDT and CDR2 FYEKMQ (reference sequence). The CDR3 is made up of 15 amino acids. This chain's CDR3 is CASSFGDWNTGELFF. The CDR3 nucleotides are TGTGCCAGCAGCTTTGGCGACTGGAACACCGGGGAGCTGTTTTTT.

This rearrangement joins TRBV7-9 to TRBJ1-3; D not certain. The CDR3 loop spans 11 amino acids. V lost 1 base to trimming and J lost 8 bases, with 3 bases between them. CDR1 is SEHNR and CDR2 is FQNEAQ in the germline V gene (reference sequence). CDR3 in DNA: TGTGCCAGCAGCTTAGACCACACCATATATTTT. Translating gives CASSLDHTIYF.

This clone was seen a single time. The chain carries TRBV9 and TRBJ2-6; D may be TRBD2 (5 bases). Trimming took off 0 bases at V and 2 bases at J, with 6 bases between the two ends. CDR1 and CDR2 from the germline V gene are SGDLS and YYNGEE. The CDR3 length is 15 residues. Here the CDR3 reads CASSVAGAGANVLTF. CDR3 nucleotide sequence: TGTGCCAGCAGCGTAGCCGGGGCTGGGGCCAACGTCCTGACTTTC. Filled out from reference TRBV9 and TRBJ2-6, the complete variable domain reads DSGVTQTPKHLITATGQRVTLRCSPRSGDLSVYWYQQSLDQGLQFLIQYYNGEERAKGNILERFSAQQFPDLHSELNLSSLELGDSALYFCASSVAGAGANVLTFGAGSRLTVL.

This clone appeared once. The V gene is TRBV9, the J gene TRBJ1-1; no reliable D call. The germline CDR1 and CDR2 sequences are SGDLS and YYNGEE. The CDR3 contains 12 residues. V was trimmed by 4 bases and J by 1 base, leaving 5 bases between them. DNA for the CDR3: TGTGCCAGCAGCCTGGGGAACACTGAAGCTTTCTTT. Encoded protein: CASSLGNTEAFF.

The count of this clone is one. The J gene is TRBJ2-5, the V gene TRBV5-4, with unresolved D. Trimming pared 3 bases from V and 2 bases from J, leaving 11 bases between. Germline loops: CDR1 SGHNT, CDR2 YYREEE (reference sequence). This CDR3 has 14 residues. The CDR3: CASSSPTVQETQYF. As DNA, the CDR3 is TGTGCCAGCAGCTCACCCACAGTTCAAGAGACCCAGTACTTC. Full variable domain (rest looked up from reference TRBV5-4 and TRBJ2-5): ETGVTQSPTHLIKTRGQQVTLRCSSQSGHNTVSWYQQALGQGPQFIFQYYREEENGRGNFPPRFSGLQFPNYSSELNVNALELDDSALYLCASSSPTVQETQYFGPGTRLLVL.

V gene TRBV11-3 combines with J gene TRBJ1-3; D not resolved. Germline assignment: CDR1 SGHNT and CDR2 YENEEA. Trimming removed 5 bases at V and 7 bases at J, with 15 bases between. The CDR3 is 14 amino acids. CDR3 DNA sequence: TGTGCCAGCAGCGAGGGCAGACAAGGGAACACCATATATTTT. Translated, it gives CASSEGRQGNTIYF. The full variable domain, in which reference TRBV11-3 and TRBJ1-3 provide the parts outside the CDR3, is EAGVVQSPRYKIIEKKQPVAFWCNPISGHNTLYWYLQNLGQGPELLIRYENEEAVDDSQLPKDRFSAERLKGVDSTLKIQPAELGDSAVYLCASSEGRQGNTIYFGEGSWLTVV.

The chain carries TRBV11-3 and TRBJ2-7; TRBD1 aligns across 9 bases. In germline, CDR1 is SGHNT, CDR2 YENEEA. The CDR3 has 13 residues. The J segment lost 8 bases and the V segment lost 5 bases, leaving 7 bases of the junction unmatched. The CDR3 reads CASSPGTGIKQYF. CDR3 sequence (DNA): TGTGCCAGCAGCCCCGGGACAGGGATAAAGCAGTACTTC.

On this clone itself: Other DNA variants within this sample encode the same CDR3. The CDR3 DNA sequence: TGTGCCAGCAGTTTGGGGAACACCGGGGAGCTGTTTTTT. It specifies CASSLGNTGELFF. The genes are TRBV27 and TRBJ2-2; no clear D gene. The CDR3 is made up of 13 amino acids. V was clipped by 3 bases and J by 1 base, with 3 bases between them. Germline lookup yields CDR1 MNHEY and CDR2 SMNVEV (reference sequence).

The rearrangement uses TRBV7-9 and TRBJ2-3, with 15 positions matching TRBD2. The CDR3 runs to 18 residues. The germline CDR1 and CDR2 sequences are SEHNR and FQNEAQ (reference sequence). The trim removed 5 bases at V and 5 bases at J, leaving 11 bases unmatched. The CDR3 spells CASSQGGLAGGGGDTQYF. As DNA, the CDR3 is TGTGCCAGCAGCCAAGGGGGACTAGCGGGAGGAGGGGGAGATACGCAGTATTTT.

The chain joins TRBV30 to TRBJ2-7; maybe TRBD2 (6 bases). Germline loops: CDR1 GTSNPN, CDR2 SVGIG (reference sequence). V dropped 7 bases and J dropped 1 base, with 17 bases sitting between them. The CDR3 covers 14 residues. The CDR3 sequence: CAFESPGESYEQYF. Here the CDR3 DNA reads TGTGCCTTCGAATCCCCGGGGGAGTCCTACGAGCAGTACTTC.

This clone was counted a single time. V is TRBV5-6 and J is TRBJ2-5; D is uncertain. This CDR3 is built from 13 residues. Germline loops: CDR1 SGHDT, CDR2 YYEEEE. V lost 0 bases to trimming and J lost 1 base, with 4 bases between them. The CDR3: CASSLGGQETQYF. DNA for the CDR3: TGTGCCAGCAGCTTGGGGGGCCAAGAGACCCAGTACTTC.

This chain joins TRBV4-2 and TRBJ2-4; D remains unclear. Trimming pared 1 base from V and 2 bases from J, leaving 15 bases between. The germline gives CDR1 LGHNA, CDR2 YNFKEQ. The CDR3 is 17 residues long. In nucleotides, the CDR3 is TGTGCCAGCAGCCAAGGTTCCTCCCTAATTCCCAAAAACATTCAGTACTTC. Its protein is CASSQGSSLIPKNIQYF.

The table lists this clone with a few counts. DNA for the CDR3: TGTGCCAGCAGCGAGCGGGGGGGCCAAGATACGCAGTATTTT. It codes for CASSERGGQDTQYF. V is TRBV6-6 and J is TRBJ2-3; TRBD2 matches at 10 bases. The length of the CDR3 is 14 residues. CDR1 and CDR2 from the germline V gene are MNHNY and SVGAGI (reference sequence). The V and J ends lost 6 bases and 5 bases, in that order; junction bases with no gene match: 5.

CDR3 residues: CASSWTEGGKTQYF. The CDR3 bases are TGTGCCAGCAGCTGGACAGAGGGTGGAAAGACCCAGTACTTC. The rearrangement joins TRBV13 to TRBJ2-5, with D perhaps TRBD1 (6 bases). Germline CDR1 PRHDT, CDR2 FYEKMQ (reference sequence). The CDR3 spans 14 residues. Trimming cost V 4 bases and J 6 bases, with 15 bases left between them. The whole variable domain, remainder taken from reference TRBV13 and TRBJ2-5, is AAGVIQSPRHLIKEKRETATLKCYPIPRHDTVYWYQQGPGQDPQFLISFYEKMQSDKGSIPDRFSAQQFSDYHSELNMSSLELGDSALYFCASSWTEGGKTQYFGPGTRLLVL.

The chain combines TRBV6-6 with TRBJ2-2; D remains ambiguous. Trimming left V 1 base short and J 4 bases short, with 4 bases between. The germline CDR1 and CDR2 sequences are MNHNY and SVGAGI (reference sequence). This CDR3 is 13 amino acids long. The CDR3 spells CASSYWATGELFF. CDR3 bases: TGTGCCAGCAGTTACTGGGCCACCGGGGAGCTGTTTTTT.

This clone was recorded once. The chain carries TRBV4-2 and TRBJ2-1, with 13 bases that match TRBD2. Germline V lookup: CDR1 LGHNA, CDR2 YNFKEQ. The trim removed 4 bases at V and 0 bases at J, leaving 0 bases unmatched. This CDR3 spans 16 amino acids. CDR3 nucleotides: TGTGCCAGCAGCCGGACTAGCGGGAGCTCCTACAATGAGCAGTTCTTC. Its protein is CASSRTSGSSYNEQFF.

The rearrangement links TRBV2 to TRBJ2-1, with TRBD2 matching over 15 bases. The CDR3 is 16 residues long. Germline V gene lookup returns CDR1 SNHLY and CDR2 FYNNEI. V trimming: 2 bases; J trimming: 6 bases; junction bases outside the gene matches: 2. CDR3 amino acids: CASSEMGLAGGNEQFF. CDR3 sequence (DNA): TGTGCCAGCAGTGAAATGGGACTAGCGGGAGGCAATGAGCAGTTCTTC.

The gene calls are TRBV6-6 and TRBJ2-7; 9 bases align to TRBD1. The germline CDR1 and CDR2 sequences are MNHNY and SVGAGI (reference sequence). Trimming removed 4 bases from V and 6 bases from J; junction bases left unmatched: 7. This CDR3 has 14 amino acids. DNA for the CDR3: TGTGCCAGCAGTTCCGGACAGGGGATGGCCGAGCAGTACTTC. This gives the protein CASSSGQGMAEQYF.

This rearrangement joins TRBV6-6 to TRBJ2-5; TRBD1 agrees at 8 bases. Germline V gene sequence: CDR1 MNHNY, CDR2 SVGAGI (reference sequence). The CDR3 runs 13 residues. V shed 5 bases, J shed 5 bases, and the junction held 4 bases outside the gene matches. CDR3 loop: CASSRTGGETQYF. In DNA, the CDR3 is TGTGCCAGCAGTCGCACAGGGGGGGAGACCCAGTACTTC.

This sequence joins TRBV7-9 and TRBJ2-7; the D is unclear. V lost 3 bases and J lost 6, with 9 bases in between. The germline CDR1 and CDR2 sequences are SEHNR and FQNEAQ (reference sequence). This CDR3 comprises 12 residues. The CDR3 region has the DNA TGTGCCAGCAGCTTCGGTACAGCCGAGCAGTACTTC. Encoded protein: CASSFGTAEQYF.